Given below is one T cell receptor (beta chain) in context. What it binds is not known. The sample belongs to a study of identifying expanded T cells in peripheral blood. Libraries were prepared by immunoSEQ multiplex PCR; TCRdb keeps only in-frame clonotypes and omits some of them. The sample has under 85,000 clones, roughly 84% seen once; the top ten hold roughly a fifth. Study observations and caveats: Clone count variance between two-week samples rose with total template count. About 1.2 clones differed between technical replicates, versus about 16 and 19 over time.

Germline CDR1 and CDR2: SGHNT and YYREEE (reference sequence). The ends lost 3 bases at V and 5 bases at J; junction bases unmatched: 7. This CDR3 region has 16 residues. During the collection period, no donor immune events like infections were recorded. The receptor comes from a person aged 18 to 75 in good health. Input material: blood. The chain is built from TRBV5-4 and TRBJ2-1; the match to TRBD2 covers 11 bases. The CDR3 sequence: CASSSSTSGKDNEQFF. The DNA for the CDR3 is TGTGCCAGCAGCTCCTCGACTAGCGGGAAAGACAATGAGCAGTTCTTC.